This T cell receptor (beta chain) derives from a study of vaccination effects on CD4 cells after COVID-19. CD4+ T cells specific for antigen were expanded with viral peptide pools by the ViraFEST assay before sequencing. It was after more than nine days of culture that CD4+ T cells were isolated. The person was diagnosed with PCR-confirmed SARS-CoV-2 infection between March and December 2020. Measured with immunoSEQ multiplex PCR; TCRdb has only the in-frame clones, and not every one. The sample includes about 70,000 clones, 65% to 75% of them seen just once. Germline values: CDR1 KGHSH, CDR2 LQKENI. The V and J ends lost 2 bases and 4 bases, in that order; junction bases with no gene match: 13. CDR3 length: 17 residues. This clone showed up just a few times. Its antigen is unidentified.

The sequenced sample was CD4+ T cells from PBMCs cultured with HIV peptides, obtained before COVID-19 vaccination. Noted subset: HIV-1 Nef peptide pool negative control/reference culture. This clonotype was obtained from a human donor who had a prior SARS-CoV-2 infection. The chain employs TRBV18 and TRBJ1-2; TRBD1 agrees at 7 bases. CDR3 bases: TGTGCCAGCTCACCAGGCGCGAGGGGGCGAGGGGCCTATGGCTACACCTTC. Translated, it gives CASSPGARGRGAYGYTF.